This TCR beta chain was captured in a study of monozygotic twins with inflammatory bowel disease. Concerning this clonotype: As yet, its antigen is unknown.

Total RNA amounting to about 3,300 ng went into each TCR library. Template switching appended UMIs that held a 6-nucleotide sample barcode. For each CDR3 protein, TCRdb gives one entry from its re-call of the 5' RACE reads, without DNA. The sample includes fewer than 550,000 distinct CDR3 sequences. The CDR3 is made up of 14 amino acids. Germline values: CDR1 ENHRY, CDR2 SYGVKD. The study, taken as a whole, reports: Compared with healthy twins, IBD patients shared fewer clonotypes with others, especially with disease activity.

This clonotype was obtained from a human donor with ulcerative colitis or Crohn's disease, or a healthy co-twin of an affected twin (not recorded which). This chain links TRBV10-3 with TRBJ1-2. Material: blood. This CDR3 is CAISENGSGYGYTF.